This TCR beta chain was identified during a study of T cell responses to AZD1222 COVID-19 vaccine. Whole-study findings and limits: Repertoires were obtained only post-peak T cell response. Nearly half of unique spike-specific TCRs reportedly avoided B.1.351 and B.1.1.7 mutated regions. Possibly, clonal diversity was underestimated; donors were largely white British and included more females.

Second doses were pooled across both intervals (about 4 or about 12 weeks). Profiling relied on immunoSEQ multiplex PCR, and the TCRdb table lists in-frame clones only, not all of them. The sample shows under 120,000 clones, 87% of them seen only once. As to this clone: Its antigen is not known.

There are 18 residues in the CDR3. V was pared by 1 base and J by 5 bases, with 23 bases between. Germline lookup yields CDR1 LGHNA and CDR2 YNFKEQ. The source was peripheral blood, collected 28 days after the second AZD1222 dose. The rearrangement joins TRBV4-2 to TRBJ1-1; D possibly corresponds to TRBD1 (5 bases). The receptor's source is an adult who received the AZD1222 COVID-19 vaccine. The CDR3 DNA follows: TGTGCCAGCAGCCAAGCGATGGATCTTGGGACGGAGAAGACTGAAGCTTTCTTT. Amino acid sequence: CASSQAMDLGTEKTEAFF.